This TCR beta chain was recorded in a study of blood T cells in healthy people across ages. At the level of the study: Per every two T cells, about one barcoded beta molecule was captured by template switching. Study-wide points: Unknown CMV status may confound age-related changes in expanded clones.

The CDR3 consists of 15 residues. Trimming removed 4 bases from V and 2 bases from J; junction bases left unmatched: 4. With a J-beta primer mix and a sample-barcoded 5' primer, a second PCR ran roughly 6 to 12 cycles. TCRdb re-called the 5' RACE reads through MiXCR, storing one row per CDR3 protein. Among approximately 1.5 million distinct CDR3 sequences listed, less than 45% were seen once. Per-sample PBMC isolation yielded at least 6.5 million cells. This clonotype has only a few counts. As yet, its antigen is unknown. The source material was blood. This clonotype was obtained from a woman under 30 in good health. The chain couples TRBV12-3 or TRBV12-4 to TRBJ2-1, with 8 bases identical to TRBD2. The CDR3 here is CASSSEREPYNEQFF. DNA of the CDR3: TGTGCCAGCAGTTCCGAGCGGGAGCCCTACAATGAGCAGTTCTTC.